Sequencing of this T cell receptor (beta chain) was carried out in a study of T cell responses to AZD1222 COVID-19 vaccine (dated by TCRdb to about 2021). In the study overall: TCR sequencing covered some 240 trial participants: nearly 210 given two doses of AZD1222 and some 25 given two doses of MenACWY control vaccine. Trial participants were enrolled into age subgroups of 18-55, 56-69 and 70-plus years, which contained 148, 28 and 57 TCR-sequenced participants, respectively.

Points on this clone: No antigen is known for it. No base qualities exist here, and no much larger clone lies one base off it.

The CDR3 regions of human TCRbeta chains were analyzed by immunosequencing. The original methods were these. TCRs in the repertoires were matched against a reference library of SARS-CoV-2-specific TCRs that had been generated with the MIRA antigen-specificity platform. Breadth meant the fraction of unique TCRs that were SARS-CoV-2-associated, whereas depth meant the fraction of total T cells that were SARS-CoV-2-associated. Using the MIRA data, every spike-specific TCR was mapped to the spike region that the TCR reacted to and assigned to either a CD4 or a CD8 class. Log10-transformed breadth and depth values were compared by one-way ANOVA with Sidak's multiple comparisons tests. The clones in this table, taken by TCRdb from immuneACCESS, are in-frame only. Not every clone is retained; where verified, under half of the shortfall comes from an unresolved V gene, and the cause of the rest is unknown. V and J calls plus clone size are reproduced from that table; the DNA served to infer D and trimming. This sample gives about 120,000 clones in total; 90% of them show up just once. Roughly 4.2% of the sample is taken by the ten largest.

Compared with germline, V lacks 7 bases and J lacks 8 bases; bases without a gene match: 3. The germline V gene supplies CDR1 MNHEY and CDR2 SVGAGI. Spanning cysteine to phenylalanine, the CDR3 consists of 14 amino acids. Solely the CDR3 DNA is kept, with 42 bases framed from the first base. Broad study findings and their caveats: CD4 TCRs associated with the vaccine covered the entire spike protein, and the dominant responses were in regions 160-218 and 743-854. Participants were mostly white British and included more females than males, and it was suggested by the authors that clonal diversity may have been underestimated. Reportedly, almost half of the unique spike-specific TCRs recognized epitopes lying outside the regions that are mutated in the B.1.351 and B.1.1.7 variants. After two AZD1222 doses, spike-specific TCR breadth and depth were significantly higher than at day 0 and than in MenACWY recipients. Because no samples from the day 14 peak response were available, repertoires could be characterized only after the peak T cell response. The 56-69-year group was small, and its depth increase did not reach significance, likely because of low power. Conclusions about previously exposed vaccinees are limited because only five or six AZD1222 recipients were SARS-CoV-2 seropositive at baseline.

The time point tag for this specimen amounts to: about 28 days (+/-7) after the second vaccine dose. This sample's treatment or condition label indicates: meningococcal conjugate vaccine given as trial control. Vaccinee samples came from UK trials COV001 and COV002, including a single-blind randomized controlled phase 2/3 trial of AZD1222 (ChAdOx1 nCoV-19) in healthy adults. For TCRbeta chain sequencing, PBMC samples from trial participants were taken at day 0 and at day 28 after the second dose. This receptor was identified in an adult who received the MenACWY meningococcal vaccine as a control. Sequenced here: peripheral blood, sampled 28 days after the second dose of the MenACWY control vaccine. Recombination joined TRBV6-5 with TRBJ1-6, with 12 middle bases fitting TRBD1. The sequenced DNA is TGTGCCAGCACCCGGGACAGGGGGCATTCACCCCTCCACTTT. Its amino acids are CASTRDRGHSPLHF.